Below are 7 T cell receptor beta chains sequenced from a single sample in a study of blood T cells in healthy people across ages. Together with a sample-barcoded 5' primer, a J-beta primer mix was included in a second PCR lasting roughly 6 to 12 cycles. From the 5' RACE reads, TCRdb called clonotypes with MiXCR, one entry per CDR3 protein. The table shows more than 700,000 distinct CDR3 sequences, with approximately 55% occurring only once. Sample: blood. Every receptor here comes from an elderly man in good health.

This clonotype was counted once. CDR3 in DNA: TGTGCCAGCAGTCCCCAGGGACAGAACCTCCTTCGGGAAGAGCAGTACTTC. It is translated as CASSPQGQNLLREEQYF. V gene TRBV12-3 or TRBV12-4 combines with J gene TRBJ2-5; 7 bases map to TRBD1. CDR3 length: 17 residues. Trimming removed 5 bases from V and 11 bases from J; junction bases left unmatched: 23.

The chain couples TRBV7-8 to TRBJ2-1; 8 bases line up with TRBD2. The germline V gene encodes CDR1 SGHVS and CDR2 FQNEAQ. V lost 3 bases to trimming and J lost 9 bases; unmatched junction nucleotides: 4. There are 13 residues in the CDR3. CDR3 sequence: CASSFGGTSEQFF. Here the CDR3 DNA reads TGTGCCAGCAGCTTCGGTGGGACTAGTGAGCAGTTCTTC.

The V and J genes are TRBV6-5 and TRBJ2-4; TRBD2 aligns across 8 bases. Trimming cost V 1 base and J 15 bases; bases outside gene matches: 2. The CDR3 is 11 residues long. From germline, CDR1 is MNHEY and CDR2 SVGAGI. This chain's CDR3 is CASSYLGTRYF. CDR3 bases: TGTGCCAGCAGTTACTTGGGGACTAGGTACTTC.

There are a few counts of this clonotype. The rearrangement uses TRBV10-3 and TRBJ2-1, with TRBD1 as a possible D gene (8 bases). Trimming removed 5 bases from V and 3 bases from J, with 17 bases in between. Germline V CDR1 and CDR2: ENHRY, SYGVKD. This CDR3 is built from 16 residues. CDR3 sequence: CAISSQGASGYNEQFF. The CDR3 coding sequence is TGTGCCATCAGTTCCCAGGGGGCTAGCGGCTACAATGAGCAGTTCTTC.

This chain links TRBV25-1 with TRBJ2-1; D remains ambiguous. The CDR3 is 13 residues long. Per the germline V gene, CDR1 is MGHDK and CDR2 is SYGVNS. Trimming removed 2 bases from V and 7 bases from J, with 9 bases in between. Here the CDR3 DNA reads TGTGCCAGCAGTGAAAGGGTTCGGAATGAGCAGTTCTTC. Translation: CASSERVRNEQFF.

The chain recombines TRBV9 with TRBJ2-6, with a possible D match to TRBD2 (5 bases). This CDR3 region has 15 residues. Trimming cost V 6 bases and J 4 bases, with 14 bases left between them. CDR1 SGDLS and CDR2 YYNGEE come from the germline V gene. The CDR3 is CASIRGISGANVLTF. The CDR3, as DNA: TGTGCCAGCATCCGAGGGATCTCCGGGGCCAACGTCCTGACTTTC.

This clonotype was found a few times. This chain joins TRBV5-1 and TRBJ1-2; D not certain. Germline values: CDR1 SGHRS, CDR2 YFSETQ. Trimming left V 4 bases short and J 2 bases short, with 9 bases between. The CDR3 is 13 residues long. In DNA form, the CDR3 reads TGCGCCAGCAGCCAAGATGCGAACTATGGCTACACCTTC. Protein: CASSQDANYGYTF. Drawing the rest from reference TRBV5-1 and TRBJ1-2, the complete variable domain is KAGVTQTPRYLIKTRGQQVTLSCSPISGHRSVSWYQQTPGQGLQFLFEYFSETQRNKGNFPGRFSGRQFSNSRSEMNVSTLELGDSALYLCASSQDANYGYTFGSGTRLTVV.